This T cell receptor beta chain was recovered during a study of shared clonotypes between healthy human individuals. Study at large: Donors had three CD4 naive, three CD4 memory, two CD8 naive and one CD8 memory plate apiece. General observations from the study: The sharing of about 5% of naive CD4 clonotypes was seen across a handful of donors.

Note on this clone: The antigen is undetermined.

Under the authors' procedure: Because ImmunoSEQ provided only junction sequences with no quality scores, the filtering differed. Libraries were prepared by immunoSEQ multiplex PCR; TCRdb keeps only in-frame clonotypes and omits some of them. The DNA gave D and trimming, while V, J and clone size come from that table. The table records 2 million to 2.5 million clones, 90% to 96% of them present only once. Trimming shortened V by 5 bases and J by 2 bases, and 19 bases separated the two germline ends. The CDR3 consists of 16 residues. Per the germline V gene, CDR1 is LGHNT and CDR2 is FRNRAP. Negatively enriched CD4+ T cells were divided by CD45RA into naive and memory.

The source material was naive CD4+ T cells sorted from blood. Subset noted: CD45RA+ positively selected. This sequence originates from a man aged 18 to 29 in good health. This chain links TRBV12-5 with TRBJ2-7; tentative D call: TRBD2 (5 bases). As DNA, the CDR3 is TGTGCTAGTGGTATAATGGACTTTCGCGAGGCCTACGAGCAGTACTTC. Protein product: CASGIMDFREAYEQYF.